The clone carrying this TCR beta chain came up once. Its specificity is unknown. Trimming removed 0 bases at V and 2 bases at J, with 17 bases between. In germline, CDR1 is GTSNPN, CDR2 SVGIG (reference sequence). The CDR3 covers 16 residues. As for time point: newly diagnosed GD, antithyroid drugs for less than 3 months. The TCR library was made from RNA extracted from PBMCs. HTBI primers from iRepertoire and Arm-PCR of CDR3 regions yielded the TCR beta libraries. One entry per CDR3 protein results from TCRdb running MiXCR on the multiplex PCR reads. The table has fewer than 650,000 distinct CDR3 sequences, less than 20% seen once. This record belongs to a study of regulatory T cells in long-lasting Graves disease. Study findings and constraints: Persistent disease showed a preference for TRBV28, TRBJ1-2 and TRBJ2-5.

Another study also made use of these data, one on T cells in Graves' hyperthyroidism and ophthalmopathy. As that report states: A first-round RT-PCR of the TCR CDR3 used the HTBI primer set.

This chain uses TRBV30 with TRBJ2-7; D not resolved. Here the sequenced sample was peripheral blood mononuclear cells (PBMCs), taken at new diagnosis, from a patient treated with antithyroid drugs. This TCR was recovered from a woman aged 25 to 45 with Graves disease. Written as DNA, the CDR3 is TGTGCCTGGAGTGTATTCACCGGCCCCCGAACCTACGAGCAGTACTTC. The encoded protein is CAWSVFTGPRTYEQYF.